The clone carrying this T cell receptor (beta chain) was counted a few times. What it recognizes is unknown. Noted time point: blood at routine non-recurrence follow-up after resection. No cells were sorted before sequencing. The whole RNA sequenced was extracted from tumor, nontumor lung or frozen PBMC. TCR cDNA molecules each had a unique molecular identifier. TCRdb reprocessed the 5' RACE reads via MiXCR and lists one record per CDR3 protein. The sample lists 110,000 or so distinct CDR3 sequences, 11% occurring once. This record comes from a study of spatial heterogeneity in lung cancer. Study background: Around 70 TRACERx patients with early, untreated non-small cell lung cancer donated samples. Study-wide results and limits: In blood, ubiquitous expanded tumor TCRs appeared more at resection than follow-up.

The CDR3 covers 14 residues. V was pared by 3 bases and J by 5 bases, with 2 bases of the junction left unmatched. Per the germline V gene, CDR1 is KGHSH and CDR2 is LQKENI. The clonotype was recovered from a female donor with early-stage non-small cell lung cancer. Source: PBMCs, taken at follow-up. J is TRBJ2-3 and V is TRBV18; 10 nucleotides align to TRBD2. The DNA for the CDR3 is TGTGCCAGCTCACCCAGGACTAGCGGAGATACGCAGTATTTT. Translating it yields CASSPRTSGDTQYF.